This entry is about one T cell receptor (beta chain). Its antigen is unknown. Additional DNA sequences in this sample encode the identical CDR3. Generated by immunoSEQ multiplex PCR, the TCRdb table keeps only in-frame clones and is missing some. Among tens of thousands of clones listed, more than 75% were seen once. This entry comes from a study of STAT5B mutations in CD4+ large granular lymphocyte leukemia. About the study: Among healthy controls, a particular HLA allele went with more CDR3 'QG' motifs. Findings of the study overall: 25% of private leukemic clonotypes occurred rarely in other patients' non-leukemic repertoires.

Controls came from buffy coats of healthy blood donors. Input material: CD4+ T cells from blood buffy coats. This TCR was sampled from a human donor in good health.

The CDR3 nucleotides are TGTGCCAGCAGCTTAGTCGGGGGATACAATGAGCAGTTCTTC. Translation gives CASSLVGGYNEQFF. The chain couples TRBV7-2 to TRBJ2-1; the D gene is possibly TRBD2 (6 bases). Germline-derived CDR1 and CDR2 are SGHTA and FQGNSA. There are 14 residues in the CDR3. With 1 base removed from V and 4 bases from J, the gap between germline ends came to 8 bases.